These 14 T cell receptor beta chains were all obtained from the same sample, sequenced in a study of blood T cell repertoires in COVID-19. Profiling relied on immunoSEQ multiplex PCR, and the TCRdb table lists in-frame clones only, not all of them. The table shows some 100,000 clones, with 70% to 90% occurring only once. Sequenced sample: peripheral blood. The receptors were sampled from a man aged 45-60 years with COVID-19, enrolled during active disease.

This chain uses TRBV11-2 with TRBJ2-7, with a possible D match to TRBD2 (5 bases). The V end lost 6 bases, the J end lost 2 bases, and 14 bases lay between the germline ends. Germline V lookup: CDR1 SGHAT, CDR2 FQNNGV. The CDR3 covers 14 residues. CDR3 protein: CASRSAGRPYEQYF. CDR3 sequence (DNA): TGTGCCAGCAGGTCAGCTGGGAGACCCTACGAGCAGTACTTC. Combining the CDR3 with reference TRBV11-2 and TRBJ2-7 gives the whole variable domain EAGVAQSPRYKIIEKRQSVAFWCNPISGHATLYWYQQILGQGPKLLIQFQNNGVVDDSQLPKDRFSAERLKGVDSTLKIQPAKLEDSAVYLCASRSAGRPYEQYFGPGTRLTVT.

The CDR3 region has the DNA TGTGCCAGCAGCCAACCAGGTGGGACAGGGACTTCACCCCTCCACTTT. Protein: CASSQPGGTGTSPLHF. The V and J genes are TRBV4-2 and TRBJ1-6; 9 bases map to TRBD1. J gave up 9 bases and V 2 bases, and 8 bases lay outside the gene matches. The CDR3 consists of 16 residues. In germline, CDR1 is LGHNA, CDR2 YNFKEQ.

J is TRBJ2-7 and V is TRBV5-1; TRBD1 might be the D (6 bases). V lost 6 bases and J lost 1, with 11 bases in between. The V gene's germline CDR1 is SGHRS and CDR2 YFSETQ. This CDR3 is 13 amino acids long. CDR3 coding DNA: TGCGCCAGCAAGATGGACAGATCCTACGAGCAGTACTTC. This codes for CASKMDRSYEQYF. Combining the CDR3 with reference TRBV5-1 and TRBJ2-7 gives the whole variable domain KAGVTQTPRYLIKTRGQQVTLSCSPISGHRSVSWYQQTPGQGLQFLFEYFSETQRNKGNFPGRFSGRQFSNSRSEMNVSTLELGDSALYLCASKMDRSYEQYFGPGTRLTVT.

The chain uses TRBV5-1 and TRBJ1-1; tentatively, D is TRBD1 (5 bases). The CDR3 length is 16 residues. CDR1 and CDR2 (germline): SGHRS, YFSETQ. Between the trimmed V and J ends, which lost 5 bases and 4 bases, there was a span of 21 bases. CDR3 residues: CASRPRDGGAGTEAFF. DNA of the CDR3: TGCGCCAGCAGACCCCGGGACGGAGGAGCGGGCACTGAAGCTTTCTTT.

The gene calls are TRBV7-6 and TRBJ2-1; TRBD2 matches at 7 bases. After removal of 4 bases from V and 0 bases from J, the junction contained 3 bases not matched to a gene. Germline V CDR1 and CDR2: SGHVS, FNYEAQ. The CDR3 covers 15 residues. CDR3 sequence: CASSSLAVSYNEQFF. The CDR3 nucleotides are TGTGCCAGCAGCTCGCTAGCGGTCTCCTACAATGAGCAGTTCTTC. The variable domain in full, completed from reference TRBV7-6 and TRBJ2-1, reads GAGVSQSPRYKVTKRGQDVALRCDPISGHVSLYWYRQALGQGPEFLTYFNYEAQQDKSGLPNDRFSAERPEGSISTLTIQRTEQRDSAMYRCASSSLAVSYNEQFFGPGTRLTVL.

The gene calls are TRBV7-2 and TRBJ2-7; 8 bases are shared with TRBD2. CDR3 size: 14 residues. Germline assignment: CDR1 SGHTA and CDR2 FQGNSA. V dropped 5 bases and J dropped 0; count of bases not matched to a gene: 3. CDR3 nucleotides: TGTGCCAGCAGCCCTACTAGCGGCTCCTACGAGCAGTACTTC. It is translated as CASSPTSGSYEQYF. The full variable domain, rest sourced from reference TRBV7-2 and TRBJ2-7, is GAGVSQSPSNKVTEKGKDVELRCDPISGHTALYWYRQSLGQGLEFLIYFQGNSAPDKSGLPSDRFSAERTGGSVSTLTIQRTQQEDSAVYLCASSPTSGSYEQYFGPGTRLTVT.

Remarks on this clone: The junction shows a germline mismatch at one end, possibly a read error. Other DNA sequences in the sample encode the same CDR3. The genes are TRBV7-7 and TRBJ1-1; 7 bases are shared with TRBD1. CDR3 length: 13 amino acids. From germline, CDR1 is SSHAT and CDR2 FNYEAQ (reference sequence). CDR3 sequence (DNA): TGTGCTAGCAGCTTAGACAGGGACACTGAAGCTTTCTTT. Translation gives CASSLDRDTEAFF.

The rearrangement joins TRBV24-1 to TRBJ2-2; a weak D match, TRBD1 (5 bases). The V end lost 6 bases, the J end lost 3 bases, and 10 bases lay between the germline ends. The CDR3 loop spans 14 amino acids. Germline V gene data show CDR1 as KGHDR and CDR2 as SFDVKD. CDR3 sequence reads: CATSLDSYTGELFF. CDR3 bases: TGTGCCACCAGTTTAGACAGTTACACCGGGGAGCTGTTTTTT.

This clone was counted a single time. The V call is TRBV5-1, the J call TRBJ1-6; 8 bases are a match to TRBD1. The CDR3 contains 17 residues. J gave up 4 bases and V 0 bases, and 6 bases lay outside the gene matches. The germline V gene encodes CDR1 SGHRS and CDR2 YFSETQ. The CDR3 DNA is TGCGCCAGCAGCTTGGTTTCAGGGGGCAATTATAATTCACCCCTCCACTTT. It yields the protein CASSLVSGGNYNSPLHF.

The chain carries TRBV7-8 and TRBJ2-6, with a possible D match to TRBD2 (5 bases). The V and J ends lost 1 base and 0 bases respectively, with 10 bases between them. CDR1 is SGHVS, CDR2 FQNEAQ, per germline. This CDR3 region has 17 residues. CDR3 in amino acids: CASSLVTGYSGANVLTF. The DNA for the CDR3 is TGTGCCAGCAGCTTAGTAACGGGGTACTCTGGGGCCAACGTCCTGACTTTC. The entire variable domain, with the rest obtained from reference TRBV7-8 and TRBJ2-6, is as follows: GAGVSQSPRYKVAKRGQDVALRCDPISGHVSLFWYQQALGQGPEFLTYFQNEAQLDKSGLPSDRFFAERPEGSVSTLKIQRTQQEDSAVYLCASSLVTGYSGANVLTFGAGSRLTVL.

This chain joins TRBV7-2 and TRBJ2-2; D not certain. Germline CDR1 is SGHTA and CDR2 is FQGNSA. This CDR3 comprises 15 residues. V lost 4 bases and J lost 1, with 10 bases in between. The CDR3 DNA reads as TGTGCCAGCAGCTCCCGACTGTTGAACACCGGGGAGCTGTTTTTT. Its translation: CASSSRLLNTGELFF. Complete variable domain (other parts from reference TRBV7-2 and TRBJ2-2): GAGVSQSPSNKVTEKGKDVELRCDPISGHTALYWYRQSLGQGLEFLIYFQGNSAPDKSGLPSDRFSAERTGGSVSTLTIQRTQQEDSAVYLCASSSRLLNTGELFFGEGSRLTVL.

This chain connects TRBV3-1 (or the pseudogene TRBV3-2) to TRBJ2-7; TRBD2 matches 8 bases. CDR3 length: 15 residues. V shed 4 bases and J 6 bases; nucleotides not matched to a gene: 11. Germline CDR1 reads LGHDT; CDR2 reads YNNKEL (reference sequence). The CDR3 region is CASSPEVGGAPEQYF. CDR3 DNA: TGTGCCAGCAGCCCGGAGGTCGGGGGGGCGCCCGAGCAGTACTTC.

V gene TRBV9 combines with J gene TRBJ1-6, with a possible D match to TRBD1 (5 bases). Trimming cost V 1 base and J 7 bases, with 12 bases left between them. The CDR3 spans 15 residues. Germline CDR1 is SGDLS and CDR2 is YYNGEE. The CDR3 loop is CASSVLGEPNSPLHF. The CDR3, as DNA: TGTGCCAGCAGCGTACTAGGGGAACCGAATTCACCCCTCCACTTT.

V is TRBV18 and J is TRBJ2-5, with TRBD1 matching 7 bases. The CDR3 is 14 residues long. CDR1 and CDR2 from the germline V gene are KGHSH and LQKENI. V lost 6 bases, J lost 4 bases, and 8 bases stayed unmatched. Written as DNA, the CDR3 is TGTGCCAGCTCCCCAACAGGGGTGGCAGAGACCCAGTACTTC. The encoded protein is CASSPTGVAETQYF.